These 5 T cell receptor beta chains originate from one sample sequenced in a study of OX40 agonist ivuxolimab in advanced cancers. Data came from immunoSEQ multiplex PCR; TCRdb stores just in-frame clones and leaves some out. The table has 65,000 to 85,000 clones, about 93% seen once; the top ten hold over 11%. The sequencing here drew on CD4+ or CD8+ T cells sorted from blood, taken in a trial of the OX40 agonist ivuxolimab. Receptors were obtained from an adult with an advanced solid tumor such as melanoma, head and neck, liver or kidney cancer.

The rearrangement joins TRBV6-6 to TRBJ2-5; D gene unclear. Looked up from germline, CDR1 is MNHNY and CDR2 is SVGAGI (reference sequence). This CDR3 region has 13 residues. The germline V and J ends were trimmed by 3 bases and 1 base, with 6 bases remaining between them. CDR3 in DNA: TGTGCCAGCAGTTATCACGGCCAAGAGACCCAGTACTTC. It translates to CASSYHGQETQYF.

The rearrangement links TRBV6-1 to TRBJ2-7, with 7 bases fitting TRBD1. Germline V gene data show CDR1 as MNHNS and CDR2 as SASEGT. This CDR3 comprises 16 residues. Trimming cost V 1 base and J 3 bases; bases outside gene matches: 9. CDR3 nucleotide sequence: TGTGCCAGCAGTGAAGAGAGGATGGGGACAGACTACGAGCAGTACTTC. It specifies CASSEERMGTDYEQYF.

This rearrangement joins TRBV5-4 to TRBJ1-2; a possible D gene is TRBD1 (5 bases). The germline CDR1 and CDR2 sequences are SGHNT and YYREEE (reference sequence). The length of the CDR3 is 15 residues. Trimming removed 2 bases from V and 6 bases from J, with 17 bases in between. DNA of the CDR3: TGTGCCAGCAGCTTCACAGGTGGTTTAAGGGATGGCTACACCTTC. Translating gives CASSFTGGLRDGYTF.

The V and J genes are TRBV27 and TRBJ1-2; D possibly corresponds to TRBD1 (6 bases). V lost 4 bases to trimming and J lost 3 bases, with 18 bases between them. In germline, CDR1 is MNHEY, CDR2 SMNVEV (reference sequence). CDR3 length equals 16 residues. The CDR3: CASSSPSRGYHYGYTF. As DNA, the CDR3 is TGTGCCAGCAGTTCACCCTCCAGGGGTTATCACTATGGCTACACCTTC.

As to this clone: The junction departs from germline at one end; a sequencing error may be responsible. The chain links TRBV7-7 to TRBJ1-6, with D possibly matching TRBD1 (6 bases). The CDR3 length is 16 residues. In germline, CDR1 is SSHAT, CDR2 FNYEAQ (reference sequence). In DNA form, the CDR3 reads TGTGCTAGCAGCCACAAAAGGACAGTTTATAATTCACCCCTCCACTTT. This gives the protein CASSHKRTVYNSPLHF.